The sequence of this TCR beta chain was determined in a study of T cell repertoires in cytomegalovirus infection. Study-level background: CMV epitopes, recently identified HLA-C-restricted and well-studied HLA-B-restricted, were used. Both a matching HLA type and CMV infection were indicated by public TCR beta signatures.

Notes on the study in general: Clonotypes of TCR beta that were HLA-C-restricted and CMV-specific dominated the ex vivo response. Cumulative frequency of public TCR beta families picked out carriers of CMV plus the relevant HLA.

TCRdb ran MiXCR on the reads and lists one entry per CDR3 protein. The sample gives around 200,000 distinct CDR3 sequences, 35% to 40% of which show up once; 55% to 60% is in the top ten. A note on this clonotype: The antigen remains unidentified.

V lost 2 bases, J lost 0 bases, and 8 bases lay in between. Germline CDR1 MNHEY, CDR2 SVGAGI. The CDR3 is made up of 14 amino acids. The V gene is TRBV6-5, the J gene TRBJ2-7; D is possibly TRBD2 (6 bases). The sequencing used CD8+ T cells from cultured PBMCs, collected from culture after CMV antigen stimulation. This TCR derives from a human donor in good health (CMV status not recorded). Some clones in this sample may be carry-over from other donors' samples. CDR3: CASSYGTYSYEQYF. CDR3 nucleotide sequence: TGTGCCAGCAGTTACGGGACTTACTCCTACGAGCAGTACTTC.